This entry lists 23 T cell receptor beta chains sequenced from one sample in a study of T cell repertoires in cytomegalovirus infection. TCRdb called the reads again in MiXCR, with one record for every CDR3 protein. The sample lists 480,000 or so distinct CDR3 sequences; 11% were seen once. What was sequenced was PBMCs. The receptors come from a human donor in good health (CMV status not recorded). Some clones in this sample may be carry-over from other donors' samples.

The table lists this clonotype with a few counts. The V gene is TRBV20-1, the J gene TRBJ2-2; 9 nucleotides match TRBD2. There are 17 residues in the CDR3. Germline V lookup: CDR1 DFQATT, CDR2 SNEGSKA (reference sequence). J lost 2 bases, V lost 2 bases, and 9 bases had no gene match. CDR3 loop: CSARRGGRAENTGELFF. In DNA, the CDR3 is TGCAGTGCTAGACGCGGCGGGAGGGCCGAAAACACCGGGGAGCTGTTTTTT.

Points on this clonotype: This may arise from a read error, as a much more abundant clone is one base away. The chain couples TRBV10-3 to TRBJ2-5, with D perhaps matching TRBD1 (5 bases). Per the germline V gene, CDR1 is ENHRY and CDR2 is SYGVKD. The CDR3 runs 14 residues. CDR3 in amino acids: CALSEPGREETQYF. The DNA for the CDR3 is TGTGCCCTCAGTGAGCCGGGCAGGGAAGAGACCCAGTACTTC.

This chain links TRBV10-3 with TRBJ2-2; possibly TRBD2 for D (5 bases). The CDR3 totals 16 residues. V was clipped by 3 bases and J by 3 bases, with 14 bases between them. Germline V lookup: CDR1 ENHRY, CDR2 SYGVKD. CDR3 DNA: TGTGCCATCAGTGACGCCCCACCCGGGGACACCGGGGAGCTGTTTTTT. Translation gives CAISDAPPGDTGELFF.

This clonotype was counted at least ten times. This chain uses TRBV11-2 with TRBJ2-7; D might be TRBD2 (5 bases). Per the germline V gene, CDR1 is SGHAT and CDR2 is FQNNGV. Deletions cut 5 bases from V and 0 bases from J, with 11 bases between. The CDR3 consists of 14 residues. The CDR3 nucleotides are TGTGCCAGCAGCCCCCAGCGGAACTCCTACGAGCAGTACTTC. As protein: CASSPQRNSYEQYF.

This clonotype was observed a handful of times. This sequence joins TRBV7-9 and TRBJ2-5; TRBD2 agrees at 13 bases. V lost 4 bases and J lost 8; bases outside the gene matches: 7. Germline V gene data show CDR1 as SEHNR and CDR2 as FQNEAQ (reference sequence). The CDR3 extends over 15 amino acids. In DNA form, the CDR3 reads TGTGCCAGCAGCTACATGACTAGCGGGGGGACTACCCAGTACTTC. Its translation is CASSYMTSGGTTQYF.

The chain carries TRBV9 and TRBJ1-2, with 9 nucleotides matching TRBD1. This CDR3 comprises 14 residues. In germline, CDR1 is SGDLS, CDR2 YYNGEE. J was trimmed by 8 bases and V by 3 bases; bases with no gene match: 8. CDR3 sequence (DNA): TGTGCCAGCAGCGAGTTACAGGGGGCAGGAGGCTACACCTTC. Its translation: CASSELQGAGGYTF.

The chain carries TRBV6-4 and TRBJ2-4, with D possibly TRBD2 on 5 matching bases. Germline CDR1 reads MRHNA; CDR2 reads SNTAGT. V lost 10 bases and J 5 bases, leaving 24 bases between the germline ends. The length of the CDR3 is 16 residues. The CDR3 DNA sequence: TGTGCCACCGGGGAATGGGTTCCTCAAAACGAAAACATTCAGTACTTC. It codes for CATGEWVPQNENIQYF.

There are many counts of this clonotype. The CDR3 DNA is TGTGCCAGCAGCATTGACAGGGGGGAGCCCCAGCATTTT. Its translation is CASSIDRGEPQHF. The chain uses TRBV7-9 and TRBJ1-5, with TRBD1 matching 9 bases. V shed 5 bases and J 8 bases; nucleotides not matched to a gene: 4. The CDR3 consists of 13 residues. Germline assignment: CDR1 SEHNR and CDR2 FQNEAQ (reference sequence).

The sample holds a few counts of this clonotype. The rearrangement uses TRBV5-1 and TRBJ2-1; a possible D gene is TRBD1 (5 bases). Trimming pared 0 bases from V and 6 bases from J, leaving 13 bases between. Germline V gives CDR1 SGHRS, CDR2 YFSETQ. This CDR3 has 15 amino acids. The CDR3 is CASSLDRQRFNEQFF. In nucleotides, the CDR3 is TGCGCCAGCAGCTTGGATAGACAGAGATTCAATGAGCAGTTCTTC. The full variable domain, its missing parts supplied by reference TRBV5-1 and TRBJ2-1, is KAGVTQTPRYLIKTRGQQVTLSCSPISGHRSVSWYQQTPGQGLQFLFEYFSETQRNKGNFPGRFSGRQFSNSRSEMNVSTLELGDSALYLCASSLDRQRFNEQFFGPGTRLTVL.

This clonotype showed up many times. The gene calls are TRBV7-3 and TRBJ2-1; D may be TRBD1 or TRBD2 (5 bases each). Germline V CDR1 and CDR2: SGHTA, FQGTGA. Trimming removed 0 bases at V and 1 base at J, with 7 bases between. The CDR3 consists of 15 residues. CDR3 region: CASSLTGTSYNEQFF. CDR3 bases: TGTGCCAGCAGCTTAACCGGGACGTCCTACAATGAGCAGTTCTTC.

This clonotype was counted many times. CDR3 DNA sequence: TGTGCCAGCAGTGAAGGGGGGACAGGGGGGAACATTCAGTACTTC. Translation gives CASSEGGTGGNIQYF. This chain uses TRBV6-1 with TRBJ2-4, with 11 bases aligning to TRBD1. V trimming: 1 base; J trimming: 7 bases; junction bases outside the gene matches: 3. The CDR3 runs to 15 residues. Per the germline V gene, CDR1 is MNHNS and CDR2 is SASEGT.

V is TRBV20-1 and J is TRBJ2-5, with 11 bases identical to TRBD1. The J segment lost 2 bases and the V segment lost 2 bases, leaving 7 bases of the junction unmatched. Germline V CDR1 and CDR2: DFQATT, SNEGSKA (reference sequence). This CDR3 comprises 16 residues. The CDR3 is CSARRGTGGWQETQYF. DNA of the CDR3: TGCAGTGCTAGAAGAGGGACAGGGGGATGGCAAGAGACCCAGTACTTC.

This clonotype was detected many times. V and J are TRBV4-2 and TRBJ2-7, with 12 bases matching TRBD2. CDR1 and CDR2 (germline): LGHNA, YNFKEQ. This CDR3 is built from 18 residues. V dropped 0 bases and J dropped 2; count of bases not matched to a gene: 8. DNA of the CDR3: TGTGCCAGCAGCCAAGATCTACTAGCGGGAGGCCGGCCCTACGAGCAGTACTTC. Its protein product is CASSQDLLAGGRPYEQYF.

This clonotype has at least ten counts. V gene TRBV6-4 combines with J gene TRBJ2-1; possibly TRBD2 for D (6 bases). This CDR3 has 15 residues. CDR1 is MRHNA and CDR2 is SNTAGT in the germline V gene. V was shortened by 5 bases and J by 6 bases, with 17 bases between the two germline ends. In DNA, the CDR3 is TGTGCCAGCAGTTTGGCATCAACTAGCAGCAATGAGCAGTTCTTC. This encodes CASSLASTSSNEQFF.

This clonotype was recorded a few times. The chain's CDR3 is CSVAGTGPPNEQFF. The CDR3, as DNA: TGCAGCGTCGCCGGGACAGGGCCACCCAATGAGCAGTTCTTC. The V gene is TRBV29-1, the J gene TRBJ2-1; TRBD1 agrees at 9 bases. This CDR3 region has 14 residues. V shed 6 bases and J 6 bases; nucleotides not matched to a gene: 9. CDR1 is SQVTM, CDR2 ANQGSEA, per germline.

This clonotype showed up just a few times. This chain connects TRBV19 to TRBJ2-1, with 10 bases lining up with TRBD1. Germline CDR1 and CDR2: LNHDA and SQIVND (reference sequence). This CDR3 is built from 15 residues. V lost 6 bases and J lost 4; bases outside the gene matches: 6. CDR3 sequence reads: CASSPRGQGYNEQFF. The DNA for the CDR3 is TGTGCCAGTAGCCCCCGGGGACAGGGGTACAATGAGCAGTTCTTC.

In its sample, this clonotype was seen a few times. The chain employs TRBV4-1 and TRBJ2-2; D uncertain. CDR1 is MGHRA and CDR2 is YSYEKL in the germline V gene. The CDR3 loop spans 16 amino acids. Trimming shortened V by 2 bases and J by 3 bases, and 13 bases separated the two germline ends. This CDR3 reads CASSQIGLRDTGELFF. The CDR3 DNA reads TGCGCCAGCAGCCAAATAGGGCTTCGGGACACCGGGGAGCTGTTTTTT.

This clonotype was seen ten or more times. The chain is built from TRBV11-3 and TRBJ2-1, with 9 bases matching TRBD2. The CDR3 covers 16 residues. The junction had 12 bases not matched to a gene; V was cut back by 5 bases and J by 7 bases. Germline V gene data show CDR1 as SGHNT and CDR2 as YENEEA. The CDR3 sequence is CASSLAGGGAANEQFF. Written as DNA, the CDR3 is TGTGCCAGCAGCCTCGCTGGCGGGGGGGCGGCGAATGAGCAGTTCTTC.

This clonotype was seen at least ten times. The chain employs TRBV7-2 and TRBJ2-1; D is ambiguous. Between the trimmed V and J ends, which lost 6 bases and 6 bases, there was a span of 9 bases. The CDR3 consists of 12 residues. CDR1 is SGHTA and CDR2 is FQGNSA in the germline V gene. CDR3 DNA: TGTGCCAGCAGTTACTATGCCAATGAGCAGTTCTTC. It is translated as CASSYYANEQFF.

The sample holds many counts of this clonotype. V gene TRBV10-3 combines with J gene TRBJ2-1; 14 bases match TRBD2. CDR3 length: 15 residues. Germline V CDR1 and CDR2: ENHRY, SYGVKD. J lost 5 bases, V lost 5 bases, and 2 bases had no gene match. CDR3: CAISRLAGGNNEQFF. CDR3 sequence (DNA): TGTGCCATCAGTCGACTAGCGGGGGGGAACAATGAGCAGTTCTTC.

This clonotype was detected many times. The chain couples TRBV7-2 to TRBJ2-7, with 9 bases identical to TRBD2. The trim removed 4 bases at V and 9 bases at J, leaving 10 bases unmatched. Germline V lookup: CDR1 SGHTA, CDR2 FQGNSA. The CDR3 contains 14 residues. The CDR3 bases are TGTGCCAGCAGCTCTGGGACTAGCCTGGGGCCGCAGTACTTC. Amino acid sequence: CASSSGTSLGPQYF.

Ten or more counts support this clonotype. The chain has TRBV5-1 and TRBJ2-1; 11 bases are shared with TRBD2. This CDR3 has 15 residues. With V trimmed by 6 bases and J by 4 bases, 6 bases remained unmatched. Germline V lookup: CDR1 SGHRS, CDR2 YFSETQ. The CDR3 DNA reads as TGCGCCAGCAAGCCCCTAGCGGGAGGTTACAATGAGCAGTTCTTC. Translated: CASKPLAGGYNEQFF.

This clonotype came up many times. Here the CDR3 reads CASSIDQDGGTEAFF. Here the CDR3 DNA reads TGTGCCAGTAGTATAGATCAGGACGGTGGGACTGAAGCTTTCTTT. The chain couples TRBV19 to TRBJ1-1; D gene unclear. Germline assignment: CDR1 LNHDA and CDR2 SQIVND (reference sequence). This CDR3 comprises 15 residues. Trimming left V 0 bases short and J 5 bases short, with 13 bases between.